This note documents a single T cell receptor beta chain sequence. Its antigen is as yet unknown. 13 Jbeta primers and 60 Vbeta primers were used for the PCR. Some clones are missing from TCRdb's copy, which holds only in-frame ones; the method was immunoSEQ multiplex PCR. The sample records about 180,000 clones, 75% to 90% being singletons. This sample was included in a study of cytomegalovirus exposure and HLA in healthy donors. Broader study findings: TCR beta V- and J-gene trimming, according to a later analysis, was linked to a missense DCLRE1C variant. The authors listed 180 or so TCR beta chains as cytomegalovirus-associated.

The CDR3 covers 16 residues. V lost 1 base and J lost 1, with 13 bases in between. Germline values: CDR1 MNHEY, CDR2 SVGAGI. Source material: PBMCs. This TCR was recovered from a young man in good health and CMV-seropositive. The rearrangement uses TRBV6-5 and TRBJ2-5, with a tentative D call TRBD1 (5 bases). The CDR3 coding sequence is TGTGCCAGCAGTTACTACGGCGGAAGGGGCCAAGAGACCCAGTACTTC. Translation gives CASSYYGGRGQETQYF.